This entry describes one TCR beta chain. Its target is not known. Time point indicated: newly diagnosed GD, antithyroid drugs for less than 3 months. From PBMCs, RNA was extracted and then used to make the TCR library. V was clipped by 1 base and J by 7 bases, with 16 bases between them. Germline loops: CDR1 SGHTA, CDR2 FQGTGA. This CDR3 has 16 amino acids. This sample was taken from a study of regulatory T cells in long-lasting Graves disease. Study results and caveats: Preferential use of TRBV28, TRBJ1-2 and TRBJ2-5 was seen in persistent disease.

Sequencing libraries for TCR beta were prepared with iRepertoire HTBI primers and Arm-PCR of CDR3 regions. TCRdb re-derived calls from the multiplex PCR reads in MiXCR, one entry per CDR3 protein. The sample consists of 620,000 or so distinct CDR3 sequences, roughly 15% of them appearing once. These data also formed part of another study, on T cells in Graves' hyperthyroidism and ophthalmopathy. In that study: Reasons for excluding patients were uncontrolled infection, other autoimmune disease, pregnancy or lactation.

The V gene is TRBV7-3, the J gene TRBJ2-2, with D perhaps matching TRBD2 (6 bases). This TCR was sampled from a woman under 40 with Graves disease. Sequences were derived from peripheral blood mononuclear cells (PBMCs), sampled at new diagnosis, from a patient treated with antithyroid drugs. CDR3 DNA: TGTGCCAGCAGCTTAAGCGGGAACCCGAATATCGGGGAGCTGTTTTTT. Encoded protein: CASSLSGNPNIGELFF. Full variable domain (remainder filled in from reference TRBV7-3 and TRBJ2-2): GAGVSQTPSNKVTEKGKYVELRCDPISGHTALYWYRQSLGQGPEFLIYFQGTGAADDSGLPNDRFFAVRPEGSVSTLKIQRTERGDSAVYLCASSLSGNPNIGELFFGEGSRLTVL.